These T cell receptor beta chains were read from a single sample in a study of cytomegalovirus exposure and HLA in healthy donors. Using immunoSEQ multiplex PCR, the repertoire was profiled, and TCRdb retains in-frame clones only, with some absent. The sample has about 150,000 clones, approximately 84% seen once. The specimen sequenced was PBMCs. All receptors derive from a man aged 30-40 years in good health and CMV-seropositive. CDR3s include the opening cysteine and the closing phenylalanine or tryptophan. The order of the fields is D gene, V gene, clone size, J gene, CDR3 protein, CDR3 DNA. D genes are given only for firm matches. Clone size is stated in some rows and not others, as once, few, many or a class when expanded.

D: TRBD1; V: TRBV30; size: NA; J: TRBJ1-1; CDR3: CAWSGQGNTEAFF; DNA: TGTGCCTGGAGCGGACAGGGAAACACTGAAGCTTTCTTT
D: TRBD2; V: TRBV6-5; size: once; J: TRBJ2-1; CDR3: CASGLAGNNEQFF; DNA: TGTGCCAGTGGACTAGCGGGAAACAATGAGCAGTTCTTC
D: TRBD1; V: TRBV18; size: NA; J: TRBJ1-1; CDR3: CASSFRDRGEAFF; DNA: TGTGCCAGCTCATTCCGGGACAGGGGAGAAGCTTTCTTT
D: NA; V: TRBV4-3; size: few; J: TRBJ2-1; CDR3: CASSQASYNEQFF; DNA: TGCGCCAGCAGCCAAGCTTCCTACAATGAGCAGTTCTTC
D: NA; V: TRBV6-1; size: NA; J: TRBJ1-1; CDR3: CASISNTEAFF; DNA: TGTGCCAGCATATCGAACACTGAAGCTTTCTTT
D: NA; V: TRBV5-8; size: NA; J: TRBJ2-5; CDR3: CASSFGQHQETQYF; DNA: TGTGCCAGCAGCTTCGGACAGCACCAAGAGACCCAGTACTTC
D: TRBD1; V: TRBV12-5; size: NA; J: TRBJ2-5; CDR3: CASGLRTGVWEETQYF; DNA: TGTGCTAGTGGTTTGAGGACAGGGGTTTGGGAGGAGACCCAGTACTTC
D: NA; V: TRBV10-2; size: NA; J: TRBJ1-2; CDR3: CASSDIYGYTF; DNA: TGCGCCAGCAGTGATATCTATGGCTACACCTTC
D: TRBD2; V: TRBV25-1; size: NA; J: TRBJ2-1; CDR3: CASSLAGAVNEQFF; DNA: TGTGCCAGCAGCCTAGCGGGCGCTGTCAATGAGCAGTTCTTC
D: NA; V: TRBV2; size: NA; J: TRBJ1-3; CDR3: CASRDFSGNTIYF; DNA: TGTGCCAGCAGGGACTTCTCTGGAAACACCATATATTTT
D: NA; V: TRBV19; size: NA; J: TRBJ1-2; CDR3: CASSIAWAGYTF; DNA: TGTGCCAGTAGTATAGCCTGGGCCGGCTACACCTTC
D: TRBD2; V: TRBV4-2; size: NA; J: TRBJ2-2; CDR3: CASSPKAGTDSSGRNTGELFF; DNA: TGTGCCAGCAGCCCGAAAGCAGGGACCGACTCTAGCGGGAGGAACACCGGGGAGCTGTTTTTT
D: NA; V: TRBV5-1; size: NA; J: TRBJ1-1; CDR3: CASSLSMNTEAFF; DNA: TGCGCCAGCAGCTTGAGCATGAACACTGAAGCTTTCTTT
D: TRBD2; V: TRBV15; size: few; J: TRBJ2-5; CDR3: CATSVSPTSEETQYF; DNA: TGTGCCACCAGCGTATCGCCGACTAGCGAAGAGACCCAGTACTTC
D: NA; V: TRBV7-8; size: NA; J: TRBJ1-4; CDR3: CASSLDSQGYGEKLFF; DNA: TGTGCCAGCAGCTTAGACTCCCAGGGATACGGAGAAAAACTGTTTTTT
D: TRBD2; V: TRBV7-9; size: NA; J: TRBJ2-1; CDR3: CASSPPSGRAWSNEQFF; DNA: TGTGCCAGCAGCCCACCTAGCGGGAGGGCCTGGAGCAATGAGCAGTTCTTC